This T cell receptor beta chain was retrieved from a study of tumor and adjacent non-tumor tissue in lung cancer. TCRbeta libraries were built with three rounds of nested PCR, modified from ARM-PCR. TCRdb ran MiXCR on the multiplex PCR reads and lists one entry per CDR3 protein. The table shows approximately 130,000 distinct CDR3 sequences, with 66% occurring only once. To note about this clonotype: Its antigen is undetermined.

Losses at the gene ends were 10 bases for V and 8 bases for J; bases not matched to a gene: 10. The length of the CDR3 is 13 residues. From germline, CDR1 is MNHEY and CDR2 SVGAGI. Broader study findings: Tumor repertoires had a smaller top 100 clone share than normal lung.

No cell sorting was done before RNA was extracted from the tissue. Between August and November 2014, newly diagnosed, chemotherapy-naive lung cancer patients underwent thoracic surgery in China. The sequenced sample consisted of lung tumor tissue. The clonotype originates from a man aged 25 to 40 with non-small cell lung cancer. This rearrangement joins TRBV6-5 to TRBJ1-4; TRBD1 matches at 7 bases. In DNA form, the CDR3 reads TGTGCCAACAGCCCCGGGACAGAAGAAAAACTGTTTTTT. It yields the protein CANSPGTEEKLFF.